Sequencing of this T cell receptor beta chain was carried out in a study of T cells in Graves' hyperthyroidism and ophthalmopathy. Study-wide findings and caveats: Blood also contained most expanded thyroid clonotypes above 0.001.

This clonotype was recorded at least ten times. What it binds is not known. CDR1 is MNHEY and CDR2 is SVGAGI in the germline V gene. The CDR3 totals 15 residues. The junction had 13 bases not matched to a gene; V was cut back by 8 bases and J by 3 bases. Amplification yielded TCR beta CDR3 regions, with RNA transcripts as the source. RT-PCR in the first round (using the HTBI primer set) targeted the TCR CDR3. A single record per CDR3 protein comes from TCRdb applying MiXCR to the multiplex PCR reads. The sample yields 300,000 to 350,000 distinct CDR3 sequences, around a sixth seen once. This clonotype originated in a woman aged 40-49 years with Graves' ophthalmopathy. The rearrangement links TRBV6-5 to TRBJ2-7; TRBD2 aligns across 7 bases. Source material: blood. CDR3 coding DNA: TGTGCCAGCCAAAATAGCGCTAGCGGTGACTACGAGCAGTACTTC. Translating gives CASQNSASGDYEQYF.